This TCR beta chain derives from a study of response to subunit inactivated influenza vaccine. Regarding the study as a whole: A suggestion made by the authors is that each seasonal influenza vaccination recruits few new T cells.

The V end was cut by 1 base, the J end by 6 bases, with 9 bases between. This CDR3 has 13 amino acids. TCRdb re-called the RT-PCR reads through MiXCR, storing one row per CDR3 protein. The table lists about 310,000 distinct CDR3 sequences, 20% to 25% of them singletons. Comments on this clonotype: Antigen specificity is unknown.

The chain carries TRBV12-3 or TRBV12-4 and TRBJ1-1, with D possibly being TRBD1 (6 bases). The input for sequencing was PBMCs from blood, taken roughly 20 months after vaccination. This clonotype was sampled from a man aged 50-75 years who received an inactivated influenza vaccine. CDR3 region: CASSLGTVSEAFF. In nucleotides, the CDR3 is TGTGCCAGCAGTTTAGGGACAGTGTCTGAAGCTTTCTTT.